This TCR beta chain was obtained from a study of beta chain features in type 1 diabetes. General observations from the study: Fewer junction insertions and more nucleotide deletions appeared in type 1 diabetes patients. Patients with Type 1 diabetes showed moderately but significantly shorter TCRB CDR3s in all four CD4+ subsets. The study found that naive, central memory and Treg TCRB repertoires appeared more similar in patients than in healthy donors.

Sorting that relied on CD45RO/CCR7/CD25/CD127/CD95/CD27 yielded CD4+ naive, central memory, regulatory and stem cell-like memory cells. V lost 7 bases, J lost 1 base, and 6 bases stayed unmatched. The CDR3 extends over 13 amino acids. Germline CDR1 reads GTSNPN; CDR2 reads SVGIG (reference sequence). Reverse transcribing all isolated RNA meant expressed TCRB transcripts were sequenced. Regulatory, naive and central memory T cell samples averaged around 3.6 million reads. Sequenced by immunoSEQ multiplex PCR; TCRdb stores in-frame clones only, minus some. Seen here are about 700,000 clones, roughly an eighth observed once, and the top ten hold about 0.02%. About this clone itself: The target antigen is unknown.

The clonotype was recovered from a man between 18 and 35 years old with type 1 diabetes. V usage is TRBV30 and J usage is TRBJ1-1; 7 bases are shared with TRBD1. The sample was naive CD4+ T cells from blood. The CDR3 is CALQGSGNTEAFF. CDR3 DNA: TGTGCCTTACAGGGGTCCGGGAACACTGAAGCTTTCTTT.